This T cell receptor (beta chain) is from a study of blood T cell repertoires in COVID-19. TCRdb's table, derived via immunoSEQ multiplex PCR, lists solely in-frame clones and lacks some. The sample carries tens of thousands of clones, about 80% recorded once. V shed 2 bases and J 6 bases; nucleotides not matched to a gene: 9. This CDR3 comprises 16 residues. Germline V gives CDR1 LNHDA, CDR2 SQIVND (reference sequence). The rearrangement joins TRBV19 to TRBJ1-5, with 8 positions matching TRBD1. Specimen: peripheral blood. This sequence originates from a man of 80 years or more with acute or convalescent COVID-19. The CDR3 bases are TGTGCCAGTAGTATATACCGGACAGGGCGAGGTCAGCCCCAGCATTTT. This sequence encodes CASSIYRTGRGQPQHF.